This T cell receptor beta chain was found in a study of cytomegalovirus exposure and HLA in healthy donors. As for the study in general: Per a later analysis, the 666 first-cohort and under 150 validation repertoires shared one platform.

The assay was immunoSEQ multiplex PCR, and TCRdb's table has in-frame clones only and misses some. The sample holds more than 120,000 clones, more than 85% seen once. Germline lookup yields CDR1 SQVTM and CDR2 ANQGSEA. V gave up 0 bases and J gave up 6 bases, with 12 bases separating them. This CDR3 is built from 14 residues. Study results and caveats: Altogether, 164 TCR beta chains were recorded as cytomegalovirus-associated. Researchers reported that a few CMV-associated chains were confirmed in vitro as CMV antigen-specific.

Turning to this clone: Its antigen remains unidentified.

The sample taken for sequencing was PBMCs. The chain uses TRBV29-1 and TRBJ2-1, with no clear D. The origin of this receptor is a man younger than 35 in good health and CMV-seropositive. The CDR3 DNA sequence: TGCAGCGTTGAAGATCCCCCAGGCACCAATGAGCAGTTCTTC. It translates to CSVEDPPGTNEQFF.